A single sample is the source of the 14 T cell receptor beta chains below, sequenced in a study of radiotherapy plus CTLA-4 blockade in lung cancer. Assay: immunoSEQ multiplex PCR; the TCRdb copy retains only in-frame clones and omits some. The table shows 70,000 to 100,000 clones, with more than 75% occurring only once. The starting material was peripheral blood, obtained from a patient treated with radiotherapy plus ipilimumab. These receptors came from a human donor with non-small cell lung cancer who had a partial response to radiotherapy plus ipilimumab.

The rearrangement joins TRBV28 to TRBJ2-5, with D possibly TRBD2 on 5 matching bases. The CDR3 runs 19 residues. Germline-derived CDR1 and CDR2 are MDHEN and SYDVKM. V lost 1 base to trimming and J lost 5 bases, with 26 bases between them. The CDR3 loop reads CASSLLGLAAPVRGETQYF. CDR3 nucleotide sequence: TGTGCCAGCAGTTTATTGGGGTTGGCAGCCCCTGTGAGAGGGGAGACCCAGTACTTC.

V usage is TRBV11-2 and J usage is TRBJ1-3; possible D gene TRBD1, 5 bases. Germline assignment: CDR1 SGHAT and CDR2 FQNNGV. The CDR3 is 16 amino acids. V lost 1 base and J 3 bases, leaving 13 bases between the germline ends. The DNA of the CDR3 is TGTGCCAGCAGCTTAGCTTCGGGGGATCTTGGAAACACCATATATTTT. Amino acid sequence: CASSLASGDLGNTIYF.

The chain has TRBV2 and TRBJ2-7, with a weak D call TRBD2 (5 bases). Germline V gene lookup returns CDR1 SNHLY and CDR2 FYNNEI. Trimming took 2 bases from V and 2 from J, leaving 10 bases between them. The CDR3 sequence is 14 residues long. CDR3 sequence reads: CASSEIPGTYEQYF. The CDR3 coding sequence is TGTGCCAGCAGTGAAATCCCCGGGACCTACGAGCAGTACTTC.

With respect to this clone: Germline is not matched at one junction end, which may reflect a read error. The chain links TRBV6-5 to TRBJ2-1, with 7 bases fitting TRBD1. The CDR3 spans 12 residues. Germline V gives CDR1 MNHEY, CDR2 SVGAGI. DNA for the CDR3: TGTGCCAGCAGTAAACAAACAGGGGCCTCCGTCTTC. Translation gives CASSKQTGASVF.

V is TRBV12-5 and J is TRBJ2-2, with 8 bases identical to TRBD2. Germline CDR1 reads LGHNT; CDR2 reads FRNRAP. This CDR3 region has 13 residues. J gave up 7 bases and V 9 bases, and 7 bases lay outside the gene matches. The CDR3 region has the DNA TGTGCTAGCGGGAGCGGGGGCCGCGGGGAGCTGTTTTTT. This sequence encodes CASGSGGRGELFF.

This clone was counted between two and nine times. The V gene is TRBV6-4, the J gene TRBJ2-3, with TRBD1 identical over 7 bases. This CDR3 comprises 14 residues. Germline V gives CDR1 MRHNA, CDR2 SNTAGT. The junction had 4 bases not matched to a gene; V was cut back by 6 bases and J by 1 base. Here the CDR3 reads CASSPTGGTDTQYF. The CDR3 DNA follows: TGTGCCAGCAGCCCCACAGGGGGCACAGATACGCAGTATTTT.

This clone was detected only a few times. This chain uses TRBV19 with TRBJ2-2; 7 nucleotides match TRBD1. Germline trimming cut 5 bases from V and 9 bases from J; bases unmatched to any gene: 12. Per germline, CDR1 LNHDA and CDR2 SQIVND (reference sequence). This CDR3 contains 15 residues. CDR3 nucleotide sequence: TGTGCCAGTAGTTTCCGGGACAGCCTTGTACGGGAGCTGTTTTTT. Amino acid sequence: CASSFRDSLVRELFF.

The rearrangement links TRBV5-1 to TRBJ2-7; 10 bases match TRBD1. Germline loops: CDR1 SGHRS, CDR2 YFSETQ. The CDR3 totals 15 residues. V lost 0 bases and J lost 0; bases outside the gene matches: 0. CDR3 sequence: CASSLGQGASYEQYF. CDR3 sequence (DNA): TGCGCCAGCAGCTTGGGACAGGGGGCCTCCTACGAGCAGTACTTC.

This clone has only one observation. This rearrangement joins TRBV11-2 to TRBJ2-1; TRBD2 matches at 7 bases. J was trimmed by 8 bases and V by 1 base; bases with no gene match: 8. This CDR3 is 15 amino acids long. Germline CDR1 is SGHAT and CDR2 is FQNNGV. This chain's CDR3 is CASSLGAGASYEQFF. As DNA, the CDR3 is TGTGCCAGCAGCTTAGGGGCGGGAGCATCATATGAGCAGTTCTTC.

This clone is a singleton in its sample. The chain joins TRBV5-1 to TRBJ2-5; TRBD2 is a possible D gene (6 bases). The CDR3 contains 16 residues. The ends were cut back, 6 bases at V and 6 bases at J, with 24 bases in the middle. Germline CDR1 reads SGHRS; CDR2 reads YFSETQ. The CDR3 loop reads CASTPGGADTVKTQYF. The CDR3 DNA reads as TGCGCCAGCACTCCTGGAGGGGCCGACACGGTGAAGACCCAGTACTTC.

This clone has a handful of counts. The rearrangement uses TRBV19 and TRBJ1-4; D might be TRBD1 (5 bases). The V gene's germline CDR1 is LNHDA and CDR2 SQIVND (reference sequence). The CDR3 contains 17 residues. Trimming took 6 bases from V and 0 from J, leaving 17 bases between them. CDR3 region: CASSLWAGTATNEKLFF. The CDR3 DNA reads TGTGCCAGTAGCCTCTGGGCAGGGACTGCAACTAATGAAAAACTGTTTTTT.

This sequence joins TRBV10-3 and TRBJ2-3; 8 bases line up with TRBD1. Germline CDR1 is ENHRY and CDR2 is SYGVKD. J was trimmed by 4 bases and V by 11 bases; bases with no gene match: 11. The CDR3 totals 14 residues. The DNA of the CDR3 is TGTGCCTCATCGACAGGGGTTAACGCAGATACGCAGTATTTT. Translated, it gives CASSTGVNADTQYF.

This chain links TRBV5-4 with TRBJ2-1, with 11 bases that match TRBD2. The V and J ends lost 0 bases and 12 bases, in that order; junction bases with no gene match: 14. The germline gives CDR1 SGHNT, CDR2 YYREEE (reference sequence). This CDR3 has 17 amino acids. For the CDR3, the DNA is TGTGCCAGCAGCTTGGGGACTAGCGGGCTGCGTTATAGTCTGCAGTTCTTC. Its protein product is CASSLGTSGLRYSLQFF.

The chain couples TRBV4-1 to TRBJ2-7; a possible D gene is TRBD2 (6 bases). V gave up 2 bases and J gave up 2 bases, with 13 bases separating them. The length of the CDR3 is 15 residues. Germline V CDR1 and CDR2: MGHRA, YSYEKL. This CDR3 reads CASSQSPGGAYEQYV. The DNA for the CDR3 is TGCGCCAGCAGCCAAAGTCCGGGCGGGGCCTACGAGCAGTACGTC.